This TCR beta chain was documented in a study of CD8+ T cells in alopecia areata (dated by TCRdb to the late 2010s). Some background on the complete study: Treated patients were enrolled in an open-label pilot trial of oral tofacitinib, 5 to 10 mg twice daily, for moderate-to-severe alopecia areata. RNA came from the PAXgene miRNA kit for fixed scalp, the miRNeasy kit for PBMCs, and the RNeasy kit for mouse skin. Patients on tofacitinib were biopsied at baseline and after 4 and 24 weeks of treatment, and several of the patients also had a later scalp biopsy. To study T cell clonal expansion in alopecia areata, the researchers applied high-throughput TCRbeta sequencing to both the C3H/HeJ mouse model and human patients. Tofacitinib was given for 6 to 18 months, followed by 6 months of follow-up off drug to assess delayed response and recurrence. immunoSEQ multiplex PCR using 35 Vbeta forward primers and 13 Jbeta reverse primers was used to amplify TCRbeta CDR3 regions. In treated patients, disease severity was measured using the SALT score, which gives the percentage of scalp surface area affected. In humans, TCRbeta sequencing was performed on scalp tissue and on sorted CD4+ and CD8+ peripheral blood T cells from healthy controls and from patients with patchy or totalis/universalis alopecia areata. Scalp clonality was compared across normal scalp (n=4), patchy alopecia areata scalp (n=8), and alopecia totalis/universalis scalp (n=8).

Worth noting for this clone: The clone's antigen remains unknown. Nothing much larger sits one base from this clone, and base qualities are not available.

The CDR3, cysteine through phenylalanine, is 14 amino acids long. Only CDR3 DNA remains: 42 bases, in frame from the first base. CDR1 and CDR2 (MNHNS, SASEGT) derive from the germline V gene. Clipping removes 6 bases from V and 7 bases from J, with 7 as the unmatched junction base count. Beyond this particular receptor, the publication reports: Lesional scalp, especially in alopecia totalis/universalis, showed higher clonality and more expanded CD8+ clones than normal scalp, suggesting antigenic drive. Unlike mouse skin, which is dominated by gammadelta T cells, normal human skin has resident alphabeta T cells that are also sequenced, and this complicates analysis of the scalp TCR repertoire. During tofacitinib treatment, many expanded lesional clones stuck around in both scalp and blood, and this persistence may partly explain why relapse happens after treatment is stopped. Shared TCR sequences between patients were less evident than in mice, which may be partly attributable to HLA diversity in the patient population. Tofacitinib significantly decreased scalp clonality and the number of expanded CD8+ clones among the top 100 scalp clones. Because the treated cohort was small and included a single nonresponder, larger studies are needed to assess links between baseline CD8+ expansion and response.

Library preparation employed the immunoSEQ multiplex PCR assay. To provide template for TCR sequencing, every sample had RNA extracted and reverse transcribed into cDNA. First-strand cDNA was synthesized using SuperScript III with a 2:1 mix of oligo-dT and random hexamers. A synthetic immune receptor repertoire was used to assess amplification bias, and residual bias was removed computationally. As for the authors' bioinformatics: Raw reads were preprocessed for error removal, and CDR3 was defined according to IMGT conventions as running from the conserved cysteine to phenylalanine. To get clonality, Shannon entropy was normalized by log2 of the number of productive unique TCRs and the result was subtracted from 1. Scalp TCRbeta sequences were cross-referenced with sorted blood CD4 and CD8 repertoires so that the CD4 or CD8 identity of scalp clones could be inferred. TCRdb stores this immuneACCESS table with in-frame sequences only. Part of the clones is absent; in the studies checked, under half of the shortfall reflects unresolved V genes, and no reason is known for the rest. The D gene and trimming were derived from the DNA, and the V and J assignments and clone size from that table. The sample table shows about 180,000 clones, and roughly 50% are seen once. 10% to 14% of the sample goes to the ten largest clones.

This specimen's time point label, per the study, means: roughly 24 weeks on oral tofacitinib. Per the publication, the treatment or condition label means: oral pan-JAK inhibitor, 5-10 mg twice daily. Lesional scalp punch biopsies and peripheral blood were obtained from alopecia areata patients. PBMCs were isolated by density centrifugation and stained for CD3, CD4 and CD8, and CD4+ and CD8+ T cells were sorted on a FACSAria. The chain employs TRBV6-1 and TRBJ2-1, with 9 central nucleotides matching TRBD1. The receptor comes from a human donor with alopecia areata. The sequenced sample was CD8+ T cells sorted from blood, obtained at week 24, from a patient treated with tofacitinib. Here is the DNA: TGTGCCAGCAGCTCCGGGACAGGGTGGAATGAGCAGTTCTTC. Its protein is CASSSGTGWNEQFF.